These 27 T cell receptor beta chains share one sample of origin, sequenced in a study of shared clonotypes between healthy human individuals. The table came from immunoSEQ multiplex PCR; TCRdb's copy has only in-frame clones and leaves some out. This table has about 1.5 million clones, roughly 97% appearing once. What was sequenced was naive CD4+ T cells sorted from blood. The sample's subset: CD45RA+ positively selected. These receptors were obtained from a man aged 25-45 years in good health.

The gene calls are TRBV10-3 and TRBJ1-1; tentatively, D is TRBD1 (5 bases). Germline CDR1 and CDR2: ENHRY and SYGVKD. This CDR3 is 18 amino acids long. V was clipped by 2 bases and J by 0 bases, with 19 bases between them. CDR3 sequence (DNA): TGTGCCATCAGTGAGAAGTGGCAGGGTTTGGGTATGAACACTGAAGCTTTCTTT. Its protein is CAISEKWQGLGMNTEAFF.

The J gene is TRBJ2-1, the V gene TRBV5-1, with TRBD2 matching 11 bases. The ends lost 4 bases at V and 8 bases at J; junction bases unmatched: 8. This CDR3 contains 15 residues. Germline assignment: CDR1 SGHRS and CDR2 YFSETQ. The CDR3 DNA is TGCGCCAGCAGCGACGTAGCGGGAGGGAGCGATGAGCAGTTCTTC. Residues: CASSDVAGGSDEQFF. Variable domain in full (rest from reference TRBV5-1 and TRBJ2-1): KAGVTQTPRYLIKTRGQQVTLSCSPISGHRSVSWYQQTPGQGLQFLFEYFSETQRNKGNFPGRFSGRQFSNSRSEMNVSTLELGDSALYLCASSDVAGGSDEQFFGPGTRLTVL.

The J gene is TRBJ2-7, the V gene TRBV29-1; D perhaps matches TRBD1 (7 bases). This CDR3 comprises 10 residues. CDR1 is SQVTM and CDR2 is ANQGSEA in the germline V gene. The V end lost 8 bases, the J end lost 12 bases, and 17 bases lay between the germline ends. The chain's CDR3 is CSTLGQEGYF. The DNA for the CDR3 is TGCAGCACGCTAGGACAGGAGGGGTACTTC.

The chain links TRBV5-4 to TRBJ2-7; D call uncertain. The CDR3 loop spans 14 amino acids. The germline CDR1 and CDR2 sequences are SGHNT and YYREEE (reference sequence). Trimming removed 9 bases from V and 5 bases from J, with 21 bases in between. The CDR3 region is CATIRKGVVNEQYF. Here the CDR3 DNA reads TGTGCCACCATAAGGAAGGGTGTTGTGAACGAGCAGTACTTC.

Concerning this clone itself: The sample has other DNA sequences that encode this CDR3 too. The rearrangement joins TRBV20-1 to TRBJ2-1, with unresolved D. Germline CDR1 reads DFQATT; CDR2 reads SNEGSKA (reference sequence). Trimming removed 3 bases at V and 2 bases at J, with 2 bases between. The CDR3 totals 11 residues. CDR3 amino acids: CSARTYNEQFF. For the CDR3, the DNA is TGCAGTGCTAGGACCTACAATGAGCAGTTCTTC.

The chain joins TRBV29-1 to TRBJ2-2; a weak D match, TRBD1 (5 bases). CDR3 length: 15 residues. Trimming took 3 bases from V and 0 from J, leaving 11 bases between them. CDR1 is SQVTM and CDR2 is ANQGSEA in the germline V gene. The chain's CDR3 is CSVDARQPNTGELFF. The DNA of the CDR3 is TGCAGCGTTGACGCCCGACAGCCGAACACCGGGGAGCTGTTTTTT.

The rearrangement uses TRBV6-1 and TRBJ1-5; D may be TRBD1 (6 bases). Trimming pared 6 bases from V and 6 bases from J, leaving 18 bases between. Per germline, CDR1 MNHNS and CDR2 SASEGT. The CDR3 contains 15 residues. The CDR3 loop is CASSLGAGIGQPQHF. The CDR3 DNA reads TGTGCCAGCAGCCTGGGGGCAGGGATCGGTCAGCCCCAGCATTTT.

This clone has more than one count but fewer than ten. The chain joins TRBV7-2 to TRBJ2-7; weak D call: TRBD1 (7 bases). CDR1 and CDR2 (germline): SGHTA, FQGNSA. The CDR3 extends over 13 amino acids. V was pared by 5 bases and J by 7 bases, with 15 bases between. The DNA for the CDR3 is TGTGCCAGCAGCGGGGGGACAGTGAGAGAGCAGTACTTC. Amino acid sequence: CASSGGTVREQYF.

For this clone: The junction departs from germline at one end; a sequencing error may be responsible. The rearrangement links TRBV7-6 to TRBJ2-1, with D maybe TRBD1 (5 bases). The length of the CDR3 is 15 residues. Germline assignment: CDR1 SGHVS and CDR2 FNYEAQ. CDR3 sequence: CASSRGAVSNNEQFF. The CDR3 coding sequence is TGTGCCAGCAGCCGTGGGGCTGTCTCCAACAATGAGCAGTTCTTC.

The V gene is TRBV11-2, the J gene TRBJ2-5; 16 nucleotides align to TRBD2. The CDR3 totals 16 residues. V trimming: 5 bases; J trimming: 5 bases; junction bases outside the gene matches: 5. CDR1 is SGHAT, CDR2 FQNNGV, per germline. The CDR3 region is CASSPGLAGGMETQYF. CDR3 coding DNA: TGTGCCAGCAGCCCGGGACTAGCGGGAGGGATGGAGACCCAGTACTTC. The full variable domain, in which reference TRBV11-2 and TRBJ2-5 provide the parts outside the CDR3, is EAGVAQSPRYKIIEKRQSVAFWCNPISGHATLYWYQQILGQGPKLLIQFQNNGVVDDSQLPKDRFSAERLKGVDSTLKIQPAKLEDSAVYLCASSPGLAGGMETQYFGPGTRLLVL.

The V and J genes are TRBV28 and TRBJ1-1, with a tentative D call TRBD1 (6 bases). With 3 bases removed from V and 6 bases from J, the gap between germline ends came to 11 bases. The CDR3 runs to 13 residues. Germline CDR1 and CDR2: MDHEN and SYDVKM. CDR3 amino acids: CASSFTGKAEAFF. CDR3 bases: TGTGCCAGCAGTTTCACAGGGAAGGCTGAAGCTTTCTTT.

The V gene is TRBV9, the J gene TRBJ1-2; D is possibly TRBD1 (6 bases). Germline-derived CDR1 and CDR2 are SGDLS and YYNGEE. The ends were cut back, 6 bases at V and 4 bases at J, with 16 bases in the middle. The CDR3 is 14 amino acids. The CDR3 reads CASNSGEASYGYTF. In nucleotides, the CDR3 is TGTGCCAGCAATTCAGGGGAGGCCTCCTATGGCTACACCTTC.

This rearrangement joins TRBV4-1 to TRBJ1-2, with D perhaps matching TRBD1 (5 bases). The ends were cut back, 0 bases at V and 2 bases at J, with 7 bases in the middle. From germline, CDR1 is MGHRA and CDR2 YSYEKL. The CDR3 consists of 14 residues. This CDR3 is CASSQDWTNYGYTF. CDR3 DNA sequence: TGCGCCAGCAGCCAAGATTGGACAAACTATGGCTACACCTTC.

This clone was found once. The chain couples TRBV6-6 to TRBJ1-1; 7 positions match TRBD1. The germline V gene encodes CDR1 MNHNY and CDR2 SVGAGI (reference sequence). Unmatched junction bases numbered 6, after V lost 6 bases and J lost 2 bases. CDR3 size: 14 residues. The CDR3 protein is CASRPGTANTEAFF. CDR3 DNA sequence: TGTGCCAGCAGGCCAGGGACAGCTAACACTGAAGCTTTCTTT.

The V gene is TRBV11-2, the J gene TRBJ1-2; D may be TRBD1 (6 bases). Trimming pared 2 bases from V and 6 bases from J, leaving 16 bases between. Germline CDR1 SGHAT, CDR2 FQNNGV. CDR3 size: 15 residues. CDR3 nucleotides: TGTGCCAGCAGCTTAAGTGGGCAGGGGAGCCATGGCTACACCTTC. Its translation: CASSLSGQGSHGYTF.

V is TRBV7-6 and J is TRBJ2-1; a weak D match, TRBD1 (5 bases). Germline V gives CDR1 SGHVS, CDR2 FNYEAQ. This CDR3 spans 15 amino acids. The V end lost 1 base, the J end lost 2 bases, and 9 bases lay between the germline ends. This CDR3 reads CASSLGGRAYNEQFF. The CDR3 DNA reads TGTGCCAGCAGCTTAGGGGGCAGGGCCTACAATGAGCAGTTCTTC. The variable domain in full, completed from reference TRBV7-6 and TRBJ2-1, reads GAGVSQSPRYKVTKRGQDVALRCDPISGHVSLYWYRQALGQGPEFLTYFNYEAQQDKSGLPNDRFSAERPEGSISTLTIQRTEQRDSAMYRCASSLGGRAYNEQFFGPGTRLTVL.

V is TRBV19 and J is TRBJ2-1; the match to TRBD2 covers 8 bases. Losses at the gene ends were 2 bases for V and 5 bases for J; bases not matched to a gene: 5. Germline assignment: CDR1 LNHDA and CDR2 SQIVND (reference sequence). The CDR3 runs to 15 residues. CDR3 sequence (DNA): TGTGCCAGTAGTATAAGGCCAGCGGGAGACAATGAGCAGTTCTTC. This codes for CASSIRPAGDNEQFF. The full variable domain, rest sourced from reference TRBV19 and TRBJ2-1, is DGGITQSPKYLFRKEGQNVTLSCEQNLNHDAMYWYRQDPGQGLRLIYYSQIVNDFQKGDIAEGYSVSREKKESFPLTVTSAQKNPTAFYLCASSIRPAGDNEQFFGPGTRLTVL.

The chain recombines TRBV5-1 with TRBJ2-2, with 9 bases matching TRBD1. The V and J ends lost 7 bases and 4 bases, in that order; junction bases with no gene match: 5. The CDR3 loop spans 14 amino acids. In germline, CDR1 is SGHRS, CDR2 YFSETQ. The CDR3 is CASETGGPTGELFF. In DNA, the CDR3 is TGCGCCAGCGAGACAGGGGGTCCCACCGGGGAGCTGTTTTTT.

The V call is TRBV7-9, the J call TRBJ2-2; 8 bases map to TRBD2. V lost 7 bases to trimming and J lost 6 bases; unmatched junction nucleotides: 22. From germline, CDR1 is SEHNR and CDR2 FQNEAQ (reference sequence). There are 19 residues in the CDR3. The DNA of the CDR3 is TGTGCCAGCACCATTCCTGGGTCAGCCGGGAGGGCCAAATCCGGGGAGCTGTTTTTT. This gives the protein CASTIPGSAGRAKSGELFF.

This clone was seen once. The CDR3: CASSMSGRRYNEQFF. In DNA form, the CDR3 reads TGCGCCAGCAGTATGTCGGGGAGAAGGTACAATGAGCAGTTCTTC. V usage is TRBV10-2 and J usage is TRBJ2-1, with D possibly being TRBD2 (5 bases). Germline CDR1 WSHSY, CDR2 SAAADI. The CDR3 covers 15 residues. Deletions cut 5 bases from V and 4 bases from J, with 15 bases between.

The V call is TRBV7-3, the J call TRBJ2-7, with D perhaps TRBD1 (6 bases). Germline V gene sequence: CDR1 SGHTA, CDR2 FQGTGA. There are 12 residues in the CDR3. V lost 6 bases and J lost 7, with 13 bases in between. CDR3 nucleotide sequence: TGTGCCAGCAGACAGACAGGCGGTGAGCAGTACTTC. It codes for CASRQTGGEQYF. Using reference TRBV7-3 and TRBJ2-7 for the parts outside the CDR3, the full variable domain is GAGVSQTPSNKVTEKGKYVELRCDPISGHTALYWYRQSLGQGPEFLIYFQGTGAADDSGLPNDRFFAVRPEGSVSTLKIQRTERGDSAVYLCASRQTGGEQYFGPGTRLTVT.

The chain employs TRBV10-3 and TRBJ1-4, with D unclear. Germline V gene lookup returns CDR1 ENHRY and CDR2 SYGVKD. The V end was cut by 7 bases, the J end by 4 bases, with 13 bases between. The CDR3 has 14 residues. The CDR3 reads CAIKTSENNEKLFF. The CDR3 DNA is TGTGCCATCAAGACGTCAGAGAATAATGAAAAACTGTTTTTT.

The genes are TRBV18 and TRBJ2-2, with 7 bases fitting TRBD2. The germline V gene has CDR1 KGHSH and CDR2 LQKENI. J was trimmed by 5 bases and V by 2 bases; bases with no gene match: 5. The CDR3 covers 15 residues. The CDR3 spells CASSPAGVGTGELFF. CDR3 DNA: TGTGCCAGCTCACCAGCGGGAGTCGGAACCGGGGAGCTGTTTTTT.

The CDR3 loop reads CASSGRLAPNNEQFF. In nucleotides, the CDR3 is TGCGCCAGCAGTGGAAGGCTAGCCCCCAACAATGAGCAGTTCTTC. V gene TRBV10-1 combines with J gene TRBJ2-1, with TRBD2 as a possible D gene (5 bases). Trimming pared 4 bases from V and 5 bases from J, leaving 15 bases between. The CDR3 runs to 15 residues. Germline V CDR1 and CDR2: WNHNN, SYGVQD (reference sequence).

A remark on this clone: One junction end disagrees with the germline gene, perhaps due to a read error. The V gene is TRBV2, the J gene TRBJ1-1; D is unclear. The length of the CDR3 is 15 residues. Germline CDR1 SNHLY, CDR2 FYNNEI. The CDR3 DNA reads TGTGCCAGCAGGGAAGGGTCCACGATGAACACTGAAGCTTTCTTT. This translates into CASREGSTMNTEAFF.

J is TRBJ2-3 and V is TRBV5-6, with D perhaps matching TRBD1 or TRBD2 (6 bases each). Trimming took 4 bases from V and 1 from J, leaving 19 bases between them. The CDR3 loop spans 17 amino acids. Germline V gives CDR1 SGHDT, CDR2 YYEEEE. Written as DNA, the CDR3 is TGTGCCAGCAGCCCACCCTTAGCGGAGGGGGGCACAGATACGCAGTATTTT. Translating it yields CASSPPLAEGGTDTQYF. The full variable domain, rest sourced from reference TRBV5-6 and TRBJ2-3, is DAGVTQSPTHLIKTRGQQVTLRCSPKSGHDTVSWYQQALGQGPQFIFQYYEEEERQRGNFPDRFSGHQFPNYSSELNVNALLLGDSALYLCASSPPLAEGGTDTQYFGPGTRLTVL.

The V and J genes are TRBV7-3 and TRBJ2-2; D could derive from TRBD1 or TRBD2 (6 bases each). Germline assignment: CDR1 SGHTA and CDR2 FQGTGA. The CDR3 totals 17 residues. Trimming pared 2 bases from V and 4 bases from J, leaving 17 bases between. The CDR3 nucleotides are TGTGCCAGCAGCTTAGGTTCAGGGGCGCGGGGCACCGGGGAGCTGTTTTTT. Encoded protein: CASSLGSGARGTGELFF.